The 13 T cell receptor beta chains below come from one sample, sequenced in a study of blood T cell repertoires in COVID-19. Only in-frame clones appear in the TCRdb table, and some are missing; sequencing was by immunoSEQ multiplex PCR. The repertoire consists of roughly 220,000 clones, with 88% occurring once and the leading ten covering approximately 14%. Sequenced sample: PBMCs or T cells enriched from blood (not recorded which). The receptor source for this set is a woman aged 45-59 years with acute COVID-19.

CDR3 residues: CASSSRQGGIEQFF. As DNA, the CDR3 is TGTGCCAGCAGTTCGAGACAAGGGGGAATTGAGCAGTTCTTC. The chain carries TRBV6-5 and TRBJ2-1; TRBD1 is a possible D gene (6 bases). Germline CDR1 MNHEY, CDR2 SVGAGI. V was trimmed by 4 bases and J by 9 bases, leaving 16 bases between them. The CDR3 contains 14 residues.

This chain links TRBV3-1 (or the pseudogene TRBV3-2) with TRBJ2-7; D is perhaps TRBD1 (5 bases). Germline V gene data show CDR1 as LGHDT and CDR2 as YNNKEL (reference sequence). The CDR3 loop spans 15 amino acids. V lost 0 bases to trimming and J lost 3 bases, with 12 bases between them. CDR3 bases: TGTGCCAGCAGCCAAGATGGGGCAGGTCTCTACGAGCAGTACTTC. The encoded protein is CASSQDGAGLYEQYF.

The CDR3 protein is CASSLVAGGARYGYTF. CDR3 nucleotides: TGTGCCAGCAGTTTAGTGGCAGGGGGCGCGAGGTATGGCTACACCTTC. This chain connects TRBV28 to TRBJ1-2; 8 bases align to TRBD1. The V segment lost 2 bases and the J segment 5 bases; nucleotides outside the gene matches: 10. The germline V gene has CDR1 MDHEN and CDR2 SYDVKM. The CDR3 extends over 16 amino acids.

This sequence joins TRBV6-5 and TRBJ2-1, with 8 bases that match TRBD2. Germline CDR1 and CDR2: MNHEY and SVGAGI. With 4 bases clipped from V and 8 bases from J, the junction kept 10 bases outside the gene matches. The CDR3 has 15 amino acids. CDR3 protein: CASSSPGGPVYEQFF. CDR3 nucleotides: TGTGCCAGCAGTTCCCCGGGAGGGCCGGTCTATGAGCAGTTCTTC.

J is TRBJ1-5 and V is TRBV2; D is ambiguous. The V gene's germline CDR1 is SNHLY and CDR2 FYNNEI. The CDR3 consists of 14 residues. V was shortened by 1 base and J by 7 bases, with 11 bases between the two germline ends. CDR3 sequence (DNA): TGTGCCAGCAGTGAAGGGAGTAGAGGACAGCCCCAGCATTTT. This translates into CASSEGSRGQPQHF.

This clone was observed at least ten times. The rearrangement links TRBV21-1 to TRBJ1-3; TRBD1 was called by the table and not checked on the DNA. TRBV21-1 is shown as a pseudogene. The CDR3 covers 16 residues. The CDR3 bases are TGTGCCAGCAGCAGCACAGGGGTCTATCGAGGAAACACCATATATTTT. It translates to CASSSTGVYRGNTIYF.

This clone appeared a single time. Other DNA sequences from this sample encode an identical CDR3 as well. This chain links TRBV7-2 with TRBJ2-7; 7 positions match TRBD1. V shed 2 bases and J 0 bases; nucleotides not matched to a gene: 4. CDR1 SGHTA and CDR2 FQGNSA come from the germline V gene. The CDR3 is made up of 15 amino acids. CDR3 in amino acids: CASSLSRDSSYEQYF. As DNA, the CDR3 is TGTGCCAGCAGCTTATCCAGGGACAGCTCCTACGAGCAGTACTTC.

J is TRBJ2-7 and V is TRBV5-5, with 9 bases matching TRBD2. Looked up from germline, CDR1 is SGHKS and CDR2 is YYEKEE (reference sequence). This CDR3 contains 14 residues. Trimming took 0 bases from V and 5 from J; bases not matched to a gene: 3. Written as DNA, the CDR3 is TGTGCCAGCAGCTTGGTAGCGGGAGCTCACGAGCAGTACTTC. Its protein is CASSLVAGAHEQYF.

V and J are TRBV18 and TRBJ2-3, with 9 bases fitting TRBD2. The germline CDR1 and CDR2 sequences are KGHSH and LQKENI. CDR3 length: 16 amino acids. Trimming at V came to 3 bases and at J to 3 bases, leaving 7 bases not matched to a gene. For the CDR3, the DNA is TGTGCCAGCTCACCGCTAGCGGGACTGAGTACAGATACGCAGTATTTT. Translated, it gives CASSPLAGLSTDTQYF. Together with reference TRBV18 and TRBJ2-3, the CDR3 gives the full variable domain: NAGVMQNPRHLVRRRGQEARLRCSPMKGHSHVYWYRQLPEEGLKFMVYLQKENIIDESGMPKERFSAEFPKEGPSILRIQQVVRGDSAAYFCASSPLAGLSTDTQYFGPGTRLTVL.

The V gene is TRBV5-1, the J gene TRBJ1-1, with TRBD1 identical over 9 bases. The CDR3 extends over 16 amino acids. V was pared by 0 bases and J by 5 bases, with 8 bases of the junction left unmatched. Looked up from germline, CDR1 is SGHRS and CDR2 is YFSETQ. This chain's CDR3 is CASSLGDRVDRTEAFF. The DNA for the CDR3 is TGCGCCAGCAGCTTGGGGGACAGGGTGGACAGGACTGAAGCTTTCTTT.

The gene calls are TRBV7-2 and TRBJ1-6, with TRBD1 as a possible D gene (5 bases). Trimming left V 5 bases short and J 7 bases short, with 15 bases between. Looked up from germline, CDR1 is SGHTA and CDR2 is FQGNSA. CDR3 size: 15 residues. The CDR3 DNA reads TGTGCCAGCAGCCCCCAGGGTCATTTAAATTCACCCCTCCACTTT. Its protein is CASSPQGHLNSPLHF.

This chain joins TRBV2 and TRBJ1-1; 8 bases fit TRBD1. Germline trimming cut 5 bases from V and 4 bases from J; bases unmatched to any gene: 0. CDR1 and CDR2 from the germline V gene are SNHLY and FYNNEI. This CDR3 has 12 residues. The CDR3 DNA reads as TGTGCCAGCAGTACAGGGGGCACTGAAGCTTTCTTT. The encoded protein is CASSTGGTEAFF.

The chain recombines TRBV18 with TRBJ1-1; possible D gene TRBD1, 5 bases. Deletions cut 5 bases from V and 4 bases from J, with 20 bases between. The CDR3 is made up of 16 amino acids. Looked up from germline, CDR1 is KGHSH and CDR2 is LQKENI. CDR3 residues: CASSSRPTGDGTEAFF. CDR3 nucleotide sequence: TGTGCCAGCTCATCACGACCTACGGGGGATGGCACTGAAGCTTTCTTT.